These 21 T cell receptor beta chains were all obtained from the same sample, sequenced in a study of T cell changes during pregnancy in multiple sclerosis. Measured with immunoSEQ multiplex PCR; TCRdb has only the in-frame clones, and not every one. Of tens of thousands of clones detected, 90% to 95% appear once; the ten largest clones hold approximately 5.3%. The sequencing used CD8+ T cells from peripheral blood mononuclear cells, collected before pregnancy. These receptor sequences come from a female donor with multiple sclerosis, enrolled in a pregnancy study.

The table lists this clone with a count of one. V usage is TRBV2 and J usage is TRBJ2-1; 13 bases align to TRBD2. This CDR3 region has 18 residues. After removal of 2 bases from V and 3 bases from J, the junction contained 7 bases not matched to a gene. Germline CDR1 and CDR2: SNHLY and FYNNEI. The CDR3 DNA reads TGTGCCAGCAGTGAATGGGGGACTAGCGGGAAGCACTACAATGAGCAGTTCTTC. It yields the protein CASSEWGTSGKHYNEQFF.

V and J are TRBV27 and TRBJ1-1; D gene uncertain. The germline gives CDR1 MNHEY, CDR2 SMNVEV (reference sequence). The CDR3 length is 14 residues. V was pared by 7 bases and J by 9 bases, with 21 bases between. The CDR3 nucleotides are TGTGCCAGCAAGAGATTGCCTGGGGAGCTCAAAGCTTTCTTT. It translates to CASKRLPGELKAFF.

J is TRBJ2-2 and V is TRBV11-2, with 9 bases matching TRBD1. V trimming: 5 bases; J trimming: 6 bases; junction bases outside the gene matches: 7. The germline CDR1 and CDR2 sequences are SGHAT and FQNNGV. The CDR3 has 15 amino acids. Here the CDR3 reads CASSDRTGDAGELFF. For the CDR3, the DNA is TGTGCCAGCAGCGACAGGACAGGGGATGCCGGGGAGCTGTTTTTT.

This chain joins TRBV11-2 and TRBJ1-1; D remains unclear. V lost 3 bases, J lost 3 bases, and 8 bases lay in between. Germline V lookup: CDR1 SGHAT, CDR2 FQNNGV. The CDR3 has 13 residues. CDR3 nucleotides: TGTGCCAGCAGCTTTTCTCCAGACACTGAAGCTTTCTTT. Translating it yields CASSFSPDTEAFF.

This chain connects TRBV5-6 to TRBJ1-5, with D maybe TRBD1 (5 bases). This CDR3 spans 12 amino acids. Germline-derived CDR1 and CDR2 are SGHDT and YYEEEE. Trimming shortened V by 3 bases and J by 7 bases, and 8 bases separated the two germline ends. The CDR3 region is CASSSGGQPQHF. The CDR3 DNA reads TGTGCCAGCAGCTCGGGGGGACAGCCCCAGCATTTT. The complete variable domain, with remaining parts taken from reference TRBV5-6 and TRBJ1-5, reads DAGVTQSPTHLIKTRGQQVTLRCSPKSGHDTVSWYQQALGQGPQFIFQYYEEEERQRGNFPDRFSGHQFPNYSSELNVNALLLGDSALYLCASSSGGQPQHFGDGTRLSIL.

This chain connects TRBV6-5 to TRBJ1-5; D gene unclear. The ends were cut back, 8 bases at V and 5 bases at J, with 10 bases in the middle. Per the germline V gene, CDR1 is MNHEY and CDR2 is SVGAGI. CDR3 length: 12 amino acids. CDR3 in DNA: TGTGCCAGCGGCCCCATGTATCAGCCCCAGCATTTT. The encoded protein is CASGPMYQPQHF.

The chain carries TRBV5-1 and TRBJ2-2, with 8 positions matching TRBD2. V shed 3 bases, J shed 5 bases, and the junction held 3 bases outside the gene matches. Per the germline V gene, CDR1 is SGHRS and CDR2 is YFSETQ. This CDR3 region has 14 residues. The CDR3: CASSWTSFTGELFF. CDR3 DNA sequence: TGCGCCAGCAGCTGGACTAGCTTTACCGGGGAGCTGTTTTTT.

The J gene is TRBJ2-7, the V gene TRBV6-1; possible D gene TRBD1, 6 bases. The V end was cut by 6 bases, the J end by 2 bases, with 14 bases between. CDR1 and CDR2 (germline): MNHNS, SASEGT. The CDR3 loop spans 14 amino acids. CDR3 bases: TGTGCCAGCAGAGAGACAGGCCCTGCCTACGAGCAGTACTTC. It codes for CASRETGPAYEQYF.

This clone was found once. This rearrangement joins TRBV30 to TRBJ2-3; a weak D match, TRBD2 (6 bases). The germline gives CDR1 GTSNPN, CDR2 SVGIG (reference sequence). The CDR3 covers 14 residues. Trimming removed 2 bases from V and 3 bases from J, with 12 bases in between. This CDR3 is CAWSLLAQTDTQYF. CDR3 coding DNA: TGTGCCTGGAGTTTACTAGCACAGACAGATACGCAGTATTTT.

This chain uses TRBV10-3 with TRBJ1-4, with unresolved D. Trimming took off 3 bases at V and 11 bases at J, with 16 bases between the two ends. Germline-derived CDR1 and CDR2 are ENHRY and SYGVKD. This CDR3 has 14 amino acids. Here the CDR3 DNA reads TGTGCCATCAGTGAAACCCCTGCTAGCGGGAAACTGTTTTTT. Translated: CAISETPASGKLFF.

This chain uses TRBV13 with TRBJ1-4; no clear D. CDR1 is PRHDT and CDR2 is FYEKMQ in the germline V gene (reference sequence). With 5 bases removed from V and 8 bases from J, the gap between germline ends came to 12 bases. The CDR3 is made up of 13 amino acids. The DNA for the CDR3 is TGTGCCAGCAGCGGAGAACGGATAGAAAAACTGTTTTTT. This translates into CASSGERIEKLFF.

V gene TRBV9 combines with J gene TRBJ2-3; 8 nucleotides agree with TRBD2. V trimming: 3 bases; J trimming: 6 bases; junction bases outside the gene matches: 15. Germline V lookup: CDR1 SGDLS, CDR2 YYNGEE. This CDR3 is 17 amino acids long. CDR3 amino acids: CASSARAAGGGGDTQYF. For the CDR3, the DNA is TGTGCCAGCAGCGCCCGGGCGGCGGGGGGAGGGGGGGATACGCAGTATTTT.

In this sample, this clone turned up once. The chain couples TRBV5-1 to TRBJ1-2; 9 bases are shared with TRBD1. The V segment lost 4 bases and the J segment 3 bases; nucleotides outside the gene matches: 10. The germline V gene encodes CDR1 SGHRS and CDR2 YFSETQ. The CDR3 has 16 residues. The CDR3 DNA reads as TGCGCCAGCAGCATTGGAGGGGACAGGGTGGACTATGGCTACACCTTC. It codes for CASSIGGDRVDYGYTF.

The chain recombines TRBV5-5 with TRBJ1-1; the D is unclear. The CDR3 consists of 12 residues. V gave up 6 bases and J gave up 0 bases, with 6 bases separating them. CDR1 is SGHKS and CDR2 is YYEKEE in the germline V gene (reference sequence). The CDR3 nucleotides read TGTGCCAGCAAGGGAGTGAACACTGAAGCTTTCTTT. It encodes CASKGVNTEAFF.

This rearrangement joins TRBV10-3 to TRBJ1-2; D is uncertain. The CDR3 length is 16 residues. The ends were cut back, 0 bases at V and 0 bases at J, with 11 bases in the middle. Germline-derived CDR1 and CDR2 are ENHRY and SYGVKD. The DNA for the CDR3 is TGTGCCATCAGTGAGTCAGAGGCGCCCCCTAACTATGGCTACACCTTC. Translation: CAISESEAPPNYGYTF.

This chain connects TRBV9 to TRBJ1-1; D is possibly TRBD1 (5 bases). The CDR3 consists of 14 residues. V was clipped by 0 bases and J by 11 bases, with 17 bases between them. Germline loops: CDR1 SGDLS, CDR2 YYNGEE. The CDR3 bases are TGTGCCAGCAGCGTAGAAGGGGCAGGGAGGCAGGCTTTCTTT. It yields the protein CASSVEGAGRQAFF.

The V and J genes are TRBV7-9 and TRBJ1-2; D unresolved. Germline V gene data show CDR1 as SEHNR and CDR2 as FQNEAQ (reference sequence). The CDR3 extends over 13 amino acids. Trimming left V 3 bases short and J 4 bases short, with 9 bases between. CDR3 DNA: TGTGCCAGCAGCTTCGGGGATGCCTATGGCTACACCTTC. This encodes CASSFGDAYGYTF.

The rearrangement uses TRBV9 and TRBJ1-2; maybe TRBD1 (6 bases). The CDR3 totals 14 residues. Germline CDR1 SGDLS, CDR2 YYNGEE. Trimming removed 7 bases from V and 5 bases from J, with 18 bases in between. CDR3 in DNA: TGTGCCAGCCGCCGCAGGGAGGGGGATTATGGCTACACCTTC. Translating it yields CASRRREGDYGYTF. Full variable domain (remainder filled in from reference TRBV9 and TRBJ1-2): DSGVTQTPKHLITATGQRVTLRCSPRSGDLSVYWYQQSLDQGLQFLIQYYNGEERAKGNILERFSAQQFPDLHSELNLSSLELGDSALYFCASRRREGDYGYTFGSGTRLTVV.

This clone was observed once. The V and J genes are TRBV28 and TRBJ2-4; the D gene is possibly TRBD1 (6 bases). CDR1 is MDHEN and CDR2 is SYDVKM in the germline V gene. The CDR3 sequence is 17 residues long. Between the trimmed V and J ends, which lost 7 bases and 3 bases, there was a span of 22 bases. The CDR3, as DNA: TGTGCCAGCAAGCCCAACAGGGAGCTCTTTGACAAAAACATTCAGTACTTC. Translation gives CASKPNRELFDKNIQYF.

The chain uses TRBV11-2 and TRBJ1-6, with D perhaps TRBD1 (6 bases). The CDR3 length is 15 residues. Trimming removed 2 bases from V and 6 bases from J, with 11 bases in between. CDR1 and CDR2 (germline): SGHAT, FQNNGV. For the CDR3, the DNA is TGTGCCAGCAGCTTATGGTGGGACACTAATTCACCCCTCCACTTT. Protein sequence: CASSLWWDTNSPLHF.

The V and J genes are TRBV7-9 and TRBJ2-3; weak D call: TRBD2 (6 bases). The CDR3 has 14 residues. Germline lookup yields CDR1 SEHNR and CDR2 FQNEAQ (reference sequence). Trimming removed 3 bases at V and 2 bases at J, with 9 bases between. Here the CDR3 DNA reads TGTGCCAGCAGCTTTAGCGGATACACAGATACGCAGTATTTT. Translation gives CASSFSGYTDTQYF. The variable domain in full, completed from reference TRBV7-9 and TRBJ2-3, reads DTGVSQNPRHKITKRGQNVTFRCDPISEHNRLYWYRQTLGQGPEFLTYFQNEAQLEKSRLLSDRFSAERPKGSFSTLEIQRTEQGDSAMYLCASSFSGYTDTQYFGPGTRLTVL.